A selection of T cell receptor beta chains follows, all from one sample in a study of T-cell reconstitution after alpha-beta-depleted transplantation in children. TCRdb used MiXCR to reprocess the PCR reads, holding one entry per CDR3 protein. The sample shows about 360,000 distinct CDR3 sequences, about an eighth of them seen only once. This material consisted of PBMCs, taken from the stem cell graft. Receptor source: a human donor who donated a stem cell graft to a child with Fanconi anemia. CDR3s include the opening cysteine and the closing phenylalanine or tryptophan. The order of the fields is D gene, clone size, V gene, J gene, CDR3 protein, CDR3 DNA. A D gene is named only where the DNA matches it firmly. Not all rows give a size; the values are once, few, many and, for expanded clones, a class.

-	-	TRBV18	TRBJ2-1	CASSPLPGDEQFF	TGTGCCAGCTCACCTCTGCCTGGGGATGAGCAGTTCTTC
-	-	TRBV5-5	TRBJ2-7	CASSSLETYEQYF	TGTGCCAGCAGCTCCCTGGAGACCTACGAGCAGTACTTC
-	-	TRBV29-1	TRBJ2-2	CSAGHLNTGELFF	TGCAGCGCCGGACACCTGAACACCGGGGAGCTGTTTTTT
TRBD1	many	TRBV28	TRBJ2-3	CASSFLGQTDTQYF	TGTGCCAGCAGTTTCTTGGGACAGACAGATACGCAGTATTTT
TRBD2	few	TRBV10-2	TRBJ2-1	CASRGLAGGLEQFF	TGCGCCAGCAGGGGACTAGCGGGGGGGCTTGAGCAGTTCTTC
-	-	TRBV10-3	TRBJ1-5	CAISTDIGNQPQHF	TGTGCCATCAGTACGGACATAGGCAATCAGCCCCAGCATTTT
-	-	TRBV7-9	TRBJ2-1	CASRPSGQTNEQFF	TGTGCCAGCAGGCCTTCTGGACAAACAAATGAGCAGTTCTTC
-	many	TRBV28	TRBJ1-5	CASSPPNQPQHF	TGTGCCAGCAGTCCCCCAAATCAGCCCCAGCATTTT
TRBD1	-	TRBV7-9	TRBJ1-4	CASSLAGQSEKLFF	TGTGCCAGCAGCTTAGCGGGACAGAGTGAAAAACTGTTTTTT
-	many	TRBV6-1	TRBJ1-5	CASSRDVNQPQHF	TGTGCCAGCAGTCGGGACGTCAATCAGCCCCAGCATTTT
TRBD1	many	TRBV18	TRBJ2-6	CASSPGTGAGANVLTF	TGTGCCAGCTCACCAGGGACAGGTGCTGGGGCCAACGTCCTGACTTTC
-	few	TRBV18	TRBJ2-3	CASSDTTTLDLQYF	TGTGCCAGCTCTGACACCACCACACTAGATTTACAGTATTTT
-	-	TRBV21-1	TRBJ2-1	CASSKPQRGGSYNEQFF	TGTGCCAGCAGCAAACCACAAAGGGGGGGCTCCTACAATGAGCAGTTCTTC
-	few	TRBV6-5	TRBJ2-3	CASSYLSTGKQDTQYF	TGTGCCAGCAGTTACCTGTCTACAGGGAAACAAGATACGCAGTATTTT
-	few	TRBV7-9	TRBJ1-1	CASSSITRGNTEAFF	TGTGCCAGCAGCTCCATTACACGGGGGAACACTGAAGCTTTCTTT
-	-	TRBV13	TRBJ2-1	CASSGPTETVSYNEQFF	TGTGCCAGCAGCGGCCCGACAGAGACGGTGTCTTACAATGAGCAGTTCTTC
-	-	TRBV29-1	TRBJ2-3	CSARVTGDTQYF	TGCAGCGCCAGGGTTACCGGAGATACGCAGTATTTT
-	-	TRBV9	TRBJ1-3	CASSVGISGNTIYF	TGTGCCAGCAGCGTGGGGATCTCTGGAAACACCATATATTTT